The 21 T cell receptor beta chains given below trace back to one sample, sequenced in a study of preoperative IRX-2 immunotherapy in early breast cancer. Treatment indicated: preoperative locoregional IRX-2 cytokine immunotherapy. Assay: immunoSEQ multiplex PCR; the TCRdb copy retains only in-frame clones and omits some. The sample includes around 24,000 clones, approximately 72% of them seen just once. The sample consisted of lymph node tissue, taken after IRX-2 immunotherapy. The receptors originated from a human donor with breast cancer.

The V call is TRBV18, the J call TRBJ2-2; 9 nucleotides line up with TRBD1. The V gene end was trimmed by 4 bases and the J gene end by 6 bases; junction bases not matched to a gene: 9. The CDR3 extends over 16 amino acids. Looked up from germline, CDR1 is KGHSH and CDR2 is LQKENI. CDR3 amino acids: CASSRTTGTGPGELFF. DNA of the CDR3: TGTGCCAGCTCACGCACCACCGGGACAGGGCCCGGGGAGCTGTTTTTT.

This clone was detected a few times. The chain's CDR3 is CASSQEAGGRETGELFF. DNA for the CDR3: TGCGCCAGCAGCCAAGAAGCGGGCGGGAGGGAAACCGGGGAGCTGTTTTTT. The chain is built from TRBV4-1 and TRBJ2-2; TRBD2 agrees at 9 bases. The V segment lost 0 bases and the J segment 5 bases; nucleotides outside the gene matches: 7. This CDR3 region has 17 residues. Germline V CDR1 and CDR2: MGHRA, YSYEKL.

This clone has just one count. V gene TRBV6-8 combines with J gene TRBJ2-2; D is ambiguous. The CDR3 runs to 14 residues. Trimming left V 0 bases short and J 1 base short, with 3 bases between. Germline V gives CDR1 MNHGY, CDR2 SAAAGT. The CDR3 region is CASSYSENTGELFF. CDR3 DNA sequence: TGTGCCAGCAGTTACTCGGAGAACACCGGGGAGCTGTTTTTT.

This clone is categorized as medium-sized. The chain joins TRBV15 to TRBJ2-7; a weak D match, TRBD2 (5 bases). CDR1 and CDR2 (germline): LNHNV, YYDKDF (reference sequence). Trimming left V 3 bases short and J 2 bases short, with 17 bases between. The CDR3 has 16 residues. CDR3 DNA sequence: TGTGCCACCAGCAGCTACAGCGTCGGGAAGCCCTACGAGCAGTACTTC. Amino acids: CATSSYSVGKPYEQYF.

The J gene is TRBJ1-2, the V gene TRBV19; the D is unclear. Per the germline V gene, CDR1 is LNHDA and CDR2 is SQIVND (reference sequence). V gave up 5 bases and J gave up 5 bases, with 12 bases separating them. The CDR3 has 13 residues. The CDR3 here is CASSVRELYGYTF. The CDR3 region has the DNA TGTGCCAGTAGTGTCCGGGAGCTTTATGGCTACACCTTC. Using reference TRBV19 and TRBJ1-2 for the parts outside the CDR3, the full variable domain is DGGITQSPKYLFRKEGQNVTLSCEQNLNHDAMYWYRQDPGQGLRLIYYSQIVNDFQKGDIAEGYSVSREKKESFPLTVTSAQKNPTAFYLCASSVRELYGYTFGSGTRLTVV.

CDR3 nucleotide sequence: TGTGCCAGCAGTTATTTGGGGGCCTCAAGAAGCAGCTACACCTTC. Translating gives CASSYLGASRSSYTF. V usage is TRBV6-8 and J usage is TRBJ1-2, with D possibly TRBD1 on 6 matching bases. Trimming removed 3 bases from V and 9 bases from J, with 20 bases in between. Germline CDR1 MNHGY, CDR2 SAAAGT. The CDR3 has 15 amino acids.

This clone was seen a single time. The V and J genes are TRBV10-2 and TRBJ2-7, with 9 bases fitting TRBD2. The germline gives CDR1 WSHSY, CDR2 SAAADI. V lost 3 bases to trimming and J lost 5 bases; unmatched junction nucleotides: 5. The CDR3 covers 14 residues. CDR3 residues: CASSDLAGSHEQYF. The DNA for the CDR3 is TGCGCCAGCAGTGACCTAGCGGGGTCCCACGAGCAGTACTTC.

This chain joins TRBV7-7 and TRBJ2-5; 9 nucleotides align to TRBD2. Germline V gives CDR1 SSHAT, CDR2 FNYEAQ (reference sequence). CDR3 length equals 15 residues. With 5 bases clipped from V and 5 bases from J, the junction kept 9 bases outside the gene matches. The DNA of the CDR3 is TGTGCCAGCAGCCCAACAGGACTAGCGCCGGAGACCCAGTACTTC. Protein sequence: CASSPTGLAPETQYF.

The CDR3 sequence is CASSTIAGGGGELFF. The DNA for the CDR3 is TGTGCCAGTAGTACCATAGCGGGAGGAGGCGGGGAGCTGTTTTTT. The V gene is TRBV19, the J gene TRBJ2-2; 10 nucleotides align to TRBD2. V lost 4 bases to trimming and J lost 7 bases; unmatched junction nucleotides: 6. Germline-derived CDR1 and CDR2 are LNHDA and SQIVND (reference sequence). CDR3 length equals 15 residues.

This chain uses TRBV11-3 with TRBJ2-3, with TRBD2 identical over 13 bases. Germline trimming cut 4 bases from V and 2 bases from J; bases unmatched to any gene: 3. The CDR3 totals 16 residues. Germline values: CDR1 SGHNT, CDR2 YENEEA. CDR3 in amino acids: CASSSGLAGLTDTQYF. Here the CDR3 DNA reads TGTGCCAGCAGCTCGGGACTAGCGGGACTCACAGATACGCAGTATTTT.

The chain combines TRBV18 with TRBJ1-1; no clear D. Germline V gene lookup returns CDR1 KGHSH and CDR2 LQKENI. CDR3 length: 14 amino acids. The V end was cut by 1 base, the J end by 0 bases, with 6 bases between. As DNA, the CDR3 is TGTGCCAGCTCACCACGAGCTATGAACACTGAAGCTTTCTTT. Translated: CASSPRAMNTEAFF. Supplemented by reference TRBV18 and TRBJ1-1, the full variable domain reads NAGVMQNPRHLVRRRGQEARLRCSPMKGHSHVYWYRQLPEEGLKFMVYLQKENIIDESGMPKERFSAEFPKEGPSILRIQQVVRGDSAAYFCASSPRAMNTEAFFGQGTRLTVV.

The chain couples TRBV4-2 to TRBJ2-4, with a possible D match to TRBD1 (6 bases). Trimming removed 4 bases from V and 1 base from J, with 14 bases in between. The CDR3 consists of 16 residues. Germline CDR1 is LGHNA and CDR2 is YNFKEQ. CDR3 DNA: TGTGCCAGCAGCCCTCCAGGGGAAAGGGCCAAAAACATTCAGTACTTC. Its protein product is CASSPPGERAKNIQYF.

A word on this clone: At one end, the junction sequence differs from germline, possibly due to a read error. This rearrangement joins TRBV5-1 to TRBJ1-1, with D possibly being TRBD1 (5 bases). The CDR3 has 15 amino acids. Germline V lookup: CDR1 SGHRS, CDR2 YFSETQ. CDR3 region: CASSLVGGSNAEAFF. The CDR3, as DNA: TGCGCCAGCAGCTTGGTCGGGGGATCGAACGCTGAAGCTTTCTTT.

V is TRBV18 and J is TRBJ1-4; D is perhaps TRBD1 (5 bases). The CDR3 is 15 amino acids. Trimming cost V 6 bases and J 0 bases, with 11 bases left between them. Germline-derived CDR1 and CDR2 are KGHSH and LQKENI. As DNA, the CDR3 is TGTGCCAGCTCGGGGCGGGCCGCAACTAATGAAAAACTGTTTTTT. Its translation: CASSGRAATNEKLFF. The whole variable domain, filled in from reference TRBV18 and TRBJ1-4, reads NAGVMQNPRHLVRRRGQEARLRCSPMKGHSHVYWYRQLPEEGLKFMVYLQKENIIDESGMPKERFSAEFPKEGPSILRIQQVVRGDSAAYFCASSGRAATNEKLFFGSGTQLSVL.

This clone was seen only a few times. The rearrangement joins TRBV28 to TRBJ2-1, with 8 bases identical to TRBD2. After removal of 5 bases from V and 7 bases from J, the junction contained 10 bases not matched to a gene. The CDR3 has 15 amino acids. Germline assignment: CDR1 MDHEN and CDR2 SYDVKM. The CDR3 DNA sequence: TGTGCCAGCAGTGCCGGGACTAGACACGGAAATGAGCAGTTCTTC. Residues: CASSAGTRHGNEQFF.

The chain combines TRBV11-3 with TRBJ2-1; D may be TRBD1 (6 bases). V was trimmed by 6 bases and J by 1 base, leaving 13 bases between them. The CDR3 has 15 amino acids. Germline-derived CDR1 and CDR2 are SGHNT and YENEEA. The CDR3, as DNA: TGTGCCAGCAGGTATCGGACAGCTTCCTACAATGAGCAGTTCTTC. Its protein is CASRYRTASYNEQFF.

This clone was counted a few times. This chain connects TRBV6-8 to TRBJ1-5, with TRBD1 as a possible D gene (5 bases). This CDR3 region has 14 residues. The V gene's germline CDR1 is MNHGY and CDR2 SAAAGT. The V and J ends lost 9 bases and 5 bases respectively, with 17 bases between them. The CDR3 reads CASNGGAGDQPQHF. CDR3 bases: TGTGCCAGTAACGGAGGGGCGGGAGATCAGCCCCAGCATTTT.

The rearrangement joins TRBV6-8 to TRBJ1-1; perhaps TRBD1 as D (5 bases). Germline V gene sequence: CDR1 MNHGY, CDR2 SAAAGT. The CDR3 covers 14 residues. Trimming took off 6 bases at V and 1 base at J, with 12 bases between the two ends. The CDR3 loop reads CASRTYRGNTEAFF. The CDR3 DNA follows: TGTGCCAGCAGGACGTATAGGGGGAACACTGAAGCTTTCTTT.

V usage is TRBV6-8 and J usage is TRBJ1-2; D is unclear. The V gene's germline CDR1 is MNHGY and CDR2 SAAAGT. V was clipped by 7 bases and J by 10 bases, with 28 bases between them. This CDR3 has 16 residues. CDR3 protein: CASTPWSGVAVVDYTF. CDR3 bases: TGTGCCAGCACCCCGTGGTCTGGGGTCGCGGTAGTTGACTACACCTTC.

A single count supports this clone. CDR3: CASSKVPEQYF. The CDR3 DNA is TGTGCCAGTAGTAAAGTGCCCGAGCAGTACTTC. J is TRBJ2-7 and V is TRBV19; D unresolved. Germline values: CDR1 LNHDA, CDR2 SQIVND (reference sequence). CDR3 length equals 11 residues. Trimming shortened V by 4 bases and J by 6 bases, and 7 bases separated the two germline ends.

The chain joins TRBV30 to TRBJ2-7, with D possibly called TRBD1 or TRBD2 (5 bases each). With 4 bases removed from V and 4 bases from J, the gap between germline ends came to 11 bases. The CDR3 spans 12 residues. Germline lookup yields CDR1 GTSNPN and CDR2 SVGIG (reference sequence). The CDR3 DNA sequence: TGTGCCTGGACCGGGACGGGATACGAGCAGTACTTC. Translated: CAWTGTGYEQYF.